Below are 25 T cell receptor beta chains sequenced from a single sample in a study of T-cell reconstitution after alpha-beta-depleted transplantation in children. Preparing the TCRbeta library involved the use of unique molecular identifiers. TCRdb fed the PCR reads into MiXCR, producing one record per CDR3 protein. This table holds around 240,000 distinct CDR3 sequences, about 9.6% found once. The sequencing here drew on PBMCs from the stem cell graft donor, taken from the stem cell graft. The receptors originated from a human donor who donated a stem cell graft to a child with SCID.

The chain combines TRBV20-1 with TRBJ2-7, with 11 bases that match TRBD1. The J segment lost 6 bases and the V segment lost 3 bases, leaving 7 bases of the junction unmatched. The CDR3 is made up of 14 amino acids. CDR1 and CDR2 from the germline V gene are DFQATT and SNEGSKA (reference sequence). This CDR3 reads CSARGQGVVGEQYF. The CDR3 DNA is TGCAGTGCTAGGGGACAGGGGGTAGTGGGCGAGCAGTACTTC.

There are many counts of this clonotype. J is TRBJ1-1 and V is TRBV7-2; D is uncertain. Trimming removed 5 bases from V and 9 bases from J, with 13 bases in between. This CDR3 comprises 12 residues. The germline CDR1 and CDR2 sequences are SGHTA and FQGNSA. The chain's CDR3 is CASSPRRAKAFF. CDR3 nucleotide sequence: TGTGCCAGCAGCCCGAGAAGGGCGAAAGCTTTCTTT.

This sequence joins TRBV6-2 or TRBV6-3 and TRBJ2-1; TRBD1 is a possible D gene (6 bases). V dropped 2 bases and J dropped 1 base, with 18 bases sitting between them. Germline V CDR1 and CDR2: MNHEY, SVGEGT. This CDR3 has 18 residues. The CDR3 sequence is CASSYVLGHRDSYNEQFF. The CDR3 DNA follows: TGTGCCAGCAGTTACGTTCTGGGACATCGTGATTCCTACAATGAGCAGTTCTTC.

At least ten counts were recorded for this clonotype. The chain is built from TRBV5-1 and TRBJ2-3, with unresolved D. Germline lookup yields CDR1 SGHRS and CDR2 YFSETQ. CDR3 size: 15 residues. With 4 bases removed from V and 0 bases from J, the gap between germline ends came to 12 bases. The CDR3 spells CASSPAMQSTDTQYF. The DNA for the CDR3 is TGCGCCAGCAGCCCCGCAATGCAAAGCACAGATACGCAGTATTTT.

This clonotype was picked up many times. This chain connects TRBV6-5 to TRBJ2-2; D is uncertain. This CDR3 is 17 amino acids long. The germline V gene has CDR1 MNHEY and CDR2 SVGAGI. The V end was cut by 4 bases, the J end by 6 bases, with 21 bases between. CDR3 residues: CASSSYLRGAQPGELFF. The CDR3 DNA sequence: TGTGCCAGCAGTTCCTACCTCAGAGGAGCCCAGCCCGGGGAGCTGTTTTTT.

This clonotype was picked up many times. This chain joins TRBV5-6 and TRBJ2-2, with 10 nucleotides matching TRBD1. V gave up 4 bases and J gave up 5 bases; unmatched junction bases: 5. The CDR3 spans 15 residues. Germline loops: CDR1 SGHDT, CDR2 YYEEEE. This CDR3 is CASSPTGGWTGELFF. The CDR3 DNA reads as TGTGCCAGCAGCCCGACAGGGGGCTGGACCGGGGAGCTGTTTTTT.

This rearrangement joins TRBV2 to TRBJ2-4; D perhaps matches TRBD1 (6 bases). This CDR3 is built from 15 residues. Trimming removed 6 bases at V and 1 base at J, with 13 bases between. From germline, CDR1 is SNHLY and CDR2 FYNNEI. Here the CDR3 DNA reads TGTGCCAGCAGCGAACAGGGTCTTGCCAAAAACATTCAGTACTTC. Translated: CASSEQGLAKNIQYF.

There are a few counts of this clonotype. V and J are TRBV18 and TRBJ1-3; a possible D gene is TRBD1 (6 bases). Germline values: CDR1 KGHSH, CDR2 LQKENI. CDR3 length: 16 amino acids. With 2 bases removed from V and 0 bases from J, the gap between germline ends came to 11 bases. Written as DNA, the CDR3 is TGTGCCAGCTCACCATCCACAGGGACCTCTGGAAACACCATATATTTT. As protein: CASSPSTGTSGNTIYF. The full variable domain, its missing parts supplied by reference TRBV18 and TRBJ1-3, is NAGVMQNPRHLVRRRGQEARLRCSPMKGHSHVYWYRQLPEEGLKFMVYLQKENIIDESGMPKERFSAEFPKEGPSILRIQQVVRGDSAAYFCASSPSTGTSGNTIYFGEGSWLTVV.

Many counts were recorded for this clonotype. The genes are TRBV12-3 or TRBV12-4 and TRBJ2-7; TRBD2 matches 7 bases. J was trimmed by 4 bases and V by 6 bases; bases with no gene match: 12. The CDR3 contains 15 residues. CDR3 protein: CASRDPGRALYEQYF. CDR3 nucleotide sequence: TGTGCCAGCAGAGATCCGGGGAGGGCCCTGTACGAGCAGTACTTC.

This clonotype was recorded many times. V usage is TRBV12-3 or TRBV12-4 and J usage is TRBJ1-1, with 8 positions matching TRBD1. The CDR3 is 16 amino acids. Trimming cost V 6 bases and J 7 bases; bases outside gene matches: 16. The CDR3 reads CASSQTPGTGGSEAFF. The CDR3 DNA is TGTGCCAGCAGCCAGACGCCCGGGACAGGTGGTAGTGAAGCTTTCTTT.

This clonotype was found many times. The chain is built from TRBV5-6 and TRBJ1-4; 7 bases line up with TRBD1. Germline assignment: CDR1 SGHDT and CDR2 YYEEEE. V dropped 4 bases and J dropped 7; count of bases not matched to a gene: 13. This CDR3 is built from 16 residues. CDR3 in amino acids: CASSLGQASRAEKLFF. DNA for the CDR3: TGTGCCAGCAGCCTCGGACAGGCCTCGCGGGCTGAAAAACTGTTTTTT. Looking up the rest from reference TRBV5-6 and TRBJ1-4 gives the full variable domain: DAGVTQSPTHLIKTRGQQVTLRCSPKSGHDTVSWYQQALGQGPQFIFQYYEEEERQRGNFPDRFSGHQFPNYSSELNVNALLLGDSALYLCASSLGQASRAEKLFFGSGTQLSVL.

This clonotype was observed many times. The V and J genes are TRBV10-3 and TRBJ2-1; a possible D gene is TRBD2 (6 bases). Trimming took off 8 bases at V and 6 bases at J, with 8 bases between the two ends. Germline V gene lookup returns CDR1 ENHRY and CDR2 SYGVKD. CDR3 size: 11 residues. CDR3 sequence (DNA): TGTGCCATCCGGGGAGGCAATGAGCAGTTCTTC. It yields the protein CAIRGGNEQFF.

There are many counts of this clonotype. V is TRBV20-1 and J is TRBJ2-3; 7 bases match TRBD2. The trim removed 0 bases at V and 1 base at J, leaving 7 bases unmatched. This CDR3 has 16 residues. Germline V gives CDR1 DFQATT, CDR2 SNEGSKA (reference sequence). The CDR3 reads CSARDRGEWGTDTQYF. As DNA, the CDR3 is TGCAGTGCTAGAGATCGGGGGGAGTGGGGCACAGATACGCAGTATTTT.

This clonotype was recorded at least ten times. The chain has TRBV5-5 and TRBJ1-2, with D perhaps TRBD1 (5 bases). The CDR3 covers 13 residues. CDR1 is SGHKS and CDR2 is YYEKEE in the germline V gene (reference sequence). Trimming shortened V by 0 bases and J by 4 bases, and 7 bases separated the two germline ends. The CDR3 DNA is TGTGCCAGCAGCTTGGTGCAGGGCTATGGCTACACCTTC. Amino acids: CASSLVQGYGYTF.

This clonotype was seen repeatedly, ten times or more. In DNA, the CDR3 is TGCGCCAGCAGCTTGGTGGGAAGGACAATGAACAATGAGCAGTTCTTC. Translation: CASSLVGRTMNNEQFF. The gene calls are TRBV5-1 and TRBJ2-1; possible D gene TRBD1, 5 bases. Germline V gene lookup returns CDR1 SGHRS and CDR2 YFSETQ. Trimming left V 0 bases short and J 5 bases short, with 15 bases between. This CDR3 region has 16 residues.

In this sample, this clonotype turned up many times. The gene calls are TRBV29-1 and TRBJ1-1; TRBD1 is a possible D gene (5 bases). This CDR3 region has 14 residues. Germline CDR1 reads SQVTM; CDR2 reads ANQGSEA. Trimming left V 6 bases short and J 6 bases short, with 20 bases between. The chain's CDR3 is CSVALLVTGSEAFF. The CDR3 DNA follows: TGCAGCGTCGCCCTCCTTGTTACAGGATCTGAAGCTTTCTTT. Complete variable domain (other parts from reference TRBV29-1 and TRBJ1-1): SAVISQKPSRDICQRGTSLTIQCQVDSQVTMMFWYRQQPGQSLTLIATANQGSEATYESGFVIDKFPISRPNLTFSTLTVSNMSPEDSSIYLCSVALLVTGSEAFFGQGTRLTVV.

The table lists this clonotype with many counts. V usage is TRBV20-1 and J usage is TRBJ2-1; 14 bases line up with TRBD2. With 1 base clipped from V and 8 bases from J, the junction kept 4 bases outside the gene matches. Germline values: CDR1 DFQATT, CDR2 SNEGSKA (reference sequence). There are 15 residues in the CDR3. The CDR3: CSARATSGGADEQFF. CDR3 nucleotides: TGCAGTGCTAGAGCGACTAGCGGGGGGGCCGATGAGCAGTTCTTC.

This clonotype appeared many times. This chain links TRBV27 with TRBJ1-1, with no clear D. Germline loops: CDR1 MNHEY, CDR2 SMNVEV (reference sequence). This CDR3 spans 14 amino acids. V lost 6 bases and J 3 bases, leaving 14 bases between the germline ends. This chain's CDR3 is CASSFKRRDTEAFF. Here the CDR3 DNA reads TGTGCCAGCAGCTTCAAAAGGAGAGACACTGAAGCTTTCTTT.

There are many counts of this clonotype. V usage is TRBV12-3 or TRBV12-4 and J usage is TRBJ1-1; D not certain. The V and J ends lost 5 bases and 0 bases respectively, with 10 bases between them. This CDR3 is 14 amino acids long. CDR3 DNA: TGTGCCAGCAGTCGTGGTACGGTGAACACTGAAGCTTTCTTT. It translates to CASSRGTVNTEAFF.

This clonotype appeared many times. This rearrangement joins TRBV6-5 to TRBJ2-5; 13 positions agree with TRBD2. V was pared by 8 bases and J by 3 bases, with 9 bases of the junction left unmatched. This CDR3 region has 16 residues. Per the germline V gene, CDR1 is MNHEY and CDR2 is SVGAGI. The CDR3 DNA is TGTGCCAGCCTTACTAGCGGGGGGGCTCACGAAGAGACCCAGTACTTC. Encoded protein: CASLTSGGAHEETQYF.

This clonotype was seen many times. The chain uses TRBV6-5 and TRBJ2-7; D might be TRBD1 or TRBD2, each matching 5 bases. CDR3 length: 11 residues. Germline V CDR1 and CDR2: MNHEY, SVGAGI. V was clipped by 4 bases and J by 4 bases, with 5 bases between them. In nucleotides, the CDR3 is TGTGCCAGCAGTTGGGGGTACGAGCAGTACTTC. This sequence encodes CASSWGYEQYF.

This clonotype was seen at least ten times. The CDR3 sequence: CSVLPTGASSYEQYF. In DNA form, the CDR3 reads TGCAGCGTTCTCCCCACCGGGGCCTCATCCTACGAGCAGTACTTC. The chain joins TRBV29-1 to TRBJ2-7; D tentatively reads TRBD1 or TRBD2 (5 bases each). Trimming cost V 5 bases and J 1 base, with 18 bases left between them. The CDR3 runs to 15 residues. CDR1 is SQVTM and CDR2 is ANQGSEA in the germline V gene.

This clonotype was counted ten times or more. This chain connects TRBV6-6 to TRBJ2-3; D ambiguous. CDR3 length: 11 amino acids. Germline values: CDR1 MNHNY, CDR2 SVGAGI (reference sequence). Trimming took 1 base from V and 5 from J, leaving 1 base between them. CDR3 region: CASSYLDTQYF. The CDR3 bases are TGTGCCAGCAGTTACTTAGATACGCAGTATTTT.

This clonotype was seen many times. This chain joins TRBV5-1 and TRBJ2-1; the match to TRBD2 covers 10 bases. The ends lost 4 bases at V and 5 bases at J; junction bases unmatched: 6. This CDR3 has 15 residues. CDR1 and CDR2 from the germline V gene are SGHRS and YFSETQ. CDR3 in DNA: TGCGCCAGCAGCCCAAGCGGGGGGGCGAACAATGAGCAGTTCTTC. Translating gives CASSPSGGANNEQFF.

This clonotype showed up many times. The chain links TRBV12-3 or TRBV12-4 to TRBJ1-5, with TRBD1 as a possible D gene (6 bases). Trimming took off 6 bases at V and 7 bases at J, with 16 bases between the two ends. This CDR3 has 14 residues. The DNA for the CDR3 is TGTGCCAGCAGCCGAACAGGGTCTCTACAGCCCCAGCATTTT. It translates to CASSRTGSLQPQHF.